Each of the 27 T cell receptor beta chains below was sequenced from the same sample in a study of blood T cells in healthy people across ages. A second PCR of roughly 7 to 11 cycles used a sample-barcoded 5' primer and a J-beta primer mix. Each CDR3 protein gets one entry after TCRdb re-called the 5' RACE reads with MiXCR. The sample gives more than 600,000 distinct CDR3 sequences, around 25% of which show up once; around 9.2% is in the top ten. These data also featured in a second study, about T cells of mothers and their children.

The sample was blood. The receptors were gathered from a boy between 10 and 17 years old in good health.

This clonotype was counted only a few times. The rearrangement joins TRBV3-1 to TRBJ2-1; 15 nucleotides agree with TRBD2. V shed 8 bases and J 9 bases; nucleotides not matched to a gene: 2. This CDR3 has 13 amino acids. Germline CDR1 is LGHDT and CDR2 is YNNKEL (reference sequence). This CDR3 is CASGLAGGGEQFF. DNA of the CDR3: TGTGCCAGCGGACTAGCGGGAGGGGGTGAGCAGTTCTTC.

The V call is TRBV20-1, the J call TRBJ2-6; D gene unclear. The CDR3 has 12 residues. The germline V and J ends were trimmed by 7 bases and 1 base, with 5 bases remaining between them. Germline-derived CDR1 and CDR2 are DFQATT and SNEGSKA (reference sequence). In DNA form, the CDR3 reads TGCAGTGGGTTTTCTGGGGCCAACGTCCTGACTTTC. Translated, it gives CSGFSGANVLTF.

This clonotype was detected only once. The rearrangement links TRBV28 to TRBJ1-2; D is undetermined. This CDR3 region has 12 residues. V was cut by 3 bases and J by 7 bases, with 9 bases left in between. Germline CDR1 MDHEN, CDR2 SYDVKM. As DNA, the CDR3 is TGTGCCAGCAGTTTTGGAGCTTCTGGCTACACCTTC. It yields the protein CASSFGASGYTF.

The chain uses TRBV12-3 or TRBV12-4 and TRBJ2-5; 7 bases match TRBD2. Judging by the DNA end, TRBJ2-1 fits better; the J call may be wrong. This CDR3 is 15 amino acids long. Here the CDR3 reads CASSPSGIHPNEQFF. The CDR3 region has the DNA TGTGCCAGCAGTCCGAGCGGGATTCATCCGAATGAGCAGTTCTTC.

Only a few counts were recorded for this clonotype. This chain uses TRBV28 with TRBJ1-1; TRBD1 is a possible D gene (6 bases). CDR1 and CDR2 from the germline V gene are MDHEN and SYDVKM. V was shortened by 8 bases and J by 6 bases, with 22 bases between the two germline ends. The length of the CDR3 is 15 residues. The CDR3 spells CASASQFRGHPEAFF. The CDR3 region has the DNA TGTGCCAGCGCATCCCAATTTCGGGGGCACCCTGAAGCTTTCTTT.

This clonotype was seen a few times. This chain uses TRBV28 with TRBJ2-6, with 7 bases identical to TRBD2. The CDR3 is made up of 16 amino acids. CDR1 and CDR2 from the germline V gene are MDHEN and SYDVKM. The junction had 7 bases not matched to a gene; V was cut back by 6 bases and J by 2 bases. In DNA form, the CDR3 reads TGTGCCAGCAGCAAAGGACTAGTGGCTGGGGCCAACGTCCTGACTTTC. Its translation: CASSKGLVAGANVLTF.

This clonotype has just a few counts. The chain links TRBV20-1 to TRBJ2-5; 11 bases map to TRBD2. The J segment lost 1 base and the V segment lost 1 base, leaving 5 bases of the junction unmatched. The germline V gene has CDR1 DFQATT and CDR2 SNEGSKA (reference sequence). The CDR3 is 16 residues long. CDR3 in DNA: TGCAGTGCTAGAGCGGGACTAGCGGAGACCCAAGAGACCCAGTACTTC. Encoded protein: CSARAGLAETQETQYF.

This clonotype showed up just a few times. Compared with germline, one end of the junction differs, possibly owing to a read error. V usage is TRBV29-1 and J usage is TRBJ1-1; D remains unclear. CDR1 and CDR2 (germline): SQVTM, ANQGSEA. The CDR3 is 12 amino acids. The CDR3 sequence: CSVRGFGTETFF. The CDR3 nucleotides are TGCAGCGTTCGAGGCTTCGGCACTGAAACTTTCTTT.

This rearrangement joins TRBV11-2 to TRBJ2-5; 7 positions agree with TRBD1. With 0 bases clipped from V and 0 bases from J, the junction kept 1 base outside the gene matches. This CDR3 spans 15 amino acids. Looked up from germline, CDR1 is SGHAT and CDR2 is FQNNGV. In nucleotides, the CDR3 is TGTGCCAGCAGCTTAGAAGGGACAGACCAAGAGACCCAGTACTTC. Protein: CASSLEGTDQETQYF.

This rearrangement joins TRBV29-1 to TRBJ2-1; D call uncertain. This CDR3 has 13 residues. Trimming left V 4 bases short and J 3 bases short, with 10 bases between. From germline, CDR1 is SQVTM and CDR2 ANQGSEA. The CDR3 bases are TGCAGCGTTGGAGTCAGCCACTACAATGAGCAGTTCTTC. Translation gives CSVGVSHYNEQFF.

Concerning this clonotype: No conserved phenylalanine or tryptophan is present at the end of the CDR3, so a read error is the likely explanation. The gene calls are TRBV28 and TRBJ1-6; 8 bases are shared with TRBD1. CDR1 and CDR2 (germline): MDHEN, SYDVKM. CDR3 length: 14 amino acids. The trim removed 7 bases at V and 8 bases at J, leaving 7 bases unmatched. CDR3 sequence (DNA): TGTGCCAGCAATCCGGGACAGGCCTATTCACCCCTCCACTAT. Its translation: CASNPGQAYSPLHY.

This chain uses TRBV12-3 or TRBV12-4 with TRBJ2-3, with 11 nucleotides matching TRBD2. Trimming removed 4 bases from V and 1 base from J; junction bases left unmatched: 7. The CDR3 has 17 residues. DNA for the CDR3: TGTGCCAGCAGTTCCACCTTAGCGGGGGGGCGCACAGATACGCAGTATTTT. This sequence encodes CASSSTLAGGRTDTQYF.

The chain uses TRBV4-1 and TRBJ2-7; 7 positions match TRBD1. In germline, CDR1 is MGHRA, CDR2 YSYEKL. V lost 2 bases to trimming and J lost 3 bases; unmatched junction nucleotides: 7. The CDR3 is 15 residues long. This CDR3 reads CASSQYETGIYEQYF. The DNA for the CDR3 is TGCGCCAGCAGCCAATATGAGACAGGGATCTACGAGCAGTACTTC.

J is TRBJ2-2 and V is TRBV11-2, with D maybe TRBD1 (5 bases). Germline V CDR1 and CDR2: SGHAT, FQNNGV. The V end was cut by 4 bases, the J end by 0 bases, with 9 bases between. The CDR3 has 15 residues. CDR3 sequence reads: CASSSDTTNTGELFF. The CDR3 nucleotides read TGTGCCAGCAGCTCGGACACCACGAACACCGGGGAGCTGTTTTTT.

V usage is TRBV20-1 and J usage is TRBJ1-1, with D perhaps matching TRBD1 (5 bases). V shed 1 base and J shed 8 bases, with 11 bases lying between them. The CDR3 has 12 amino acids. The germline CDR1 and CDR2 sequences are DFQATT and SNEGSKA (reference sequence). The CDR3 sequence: CSARVVGREAFF. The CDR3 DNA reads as TGCAGTGCTAGAGTCGTGGGGCGGGAAGCTTTCTTT.

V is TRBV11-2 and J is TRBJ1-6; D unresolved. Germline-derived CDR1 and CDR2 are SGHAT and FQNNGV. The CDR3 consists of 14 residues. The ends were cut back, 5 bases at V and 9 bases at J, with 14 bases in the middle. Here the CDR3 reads CASSPQTSTSPLHF. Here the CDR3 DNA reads TGTGCCAGCAGCCCTCAGACTAGCACTTCACCCCTCCACTTT. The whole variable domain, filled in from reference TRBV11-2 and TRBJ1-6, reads EAGVAQSPRYKIIEKRQSVAFWCNPISGHATLYWYQQILGQGPKLLIQFQNNGVVDDSQLPKDRFSAERLKGVDSTLKIQPAKLEDSAVYLCASSPQTSTSPLHFGNGTRLTVT.

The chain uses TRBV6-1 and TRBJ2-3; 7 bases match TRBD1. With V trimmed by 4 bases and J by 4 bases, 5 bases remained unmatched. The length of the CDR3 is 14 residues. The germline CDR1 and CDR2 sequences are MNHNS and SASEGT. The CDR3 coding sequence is TGTGCCAGCAGTGCCCGACAGGGCTCAGATACGCAGTATTTT. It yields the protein CASSARQGSDTQYF.

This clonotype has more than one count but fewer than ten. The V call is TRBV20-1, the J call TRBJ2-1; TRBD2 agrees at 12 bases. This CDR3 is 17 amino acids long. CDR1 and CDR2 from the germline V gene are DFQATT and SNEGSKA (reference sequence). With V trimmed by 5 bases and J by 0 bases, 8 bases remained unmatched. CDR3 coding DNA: TGCAGTGCTGATCTAGCGGGAGGGCCAATCTCCTACAATGAGCAGTTCTTC. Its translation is CSADLAGGPISYNEQFF.

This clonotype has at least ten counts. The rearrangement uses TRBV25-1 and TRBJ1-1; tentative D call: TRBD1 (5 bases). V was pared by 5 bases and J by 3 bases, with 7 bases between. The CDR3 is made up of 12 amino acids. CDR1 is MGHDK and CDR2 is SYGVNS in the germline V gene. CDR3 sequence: CASSWGDTEAFF. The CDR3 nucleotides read TGTGCCAGCAGTTGGGGGGACACTGAAGCTTTCTTT.

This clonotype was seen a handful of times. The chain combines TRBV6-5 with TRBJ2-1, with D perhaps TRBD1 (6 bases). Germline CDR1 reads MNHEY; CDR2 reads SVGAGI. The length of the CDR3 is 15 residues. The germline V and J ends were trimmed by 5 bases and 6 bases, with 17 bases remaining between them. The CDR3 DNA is TGTGCCAGCAGTAGACGACAGAAAGGGGGCAATGAGCAGTTCTTC. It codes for CASSRRQKGGNEQFF.

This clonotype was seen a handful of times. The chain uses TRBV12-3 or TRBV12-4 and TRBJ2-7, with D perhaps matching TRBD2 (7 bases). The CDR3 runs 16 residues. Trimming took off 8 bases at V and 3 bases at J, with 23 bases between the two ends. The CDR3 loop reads CASVAGEGLGGYEQYF. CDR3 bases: TGTGCCAGCGTGGCAGGGGAGGGGCTAGGGGGCTACGAGCAGTACTTC.

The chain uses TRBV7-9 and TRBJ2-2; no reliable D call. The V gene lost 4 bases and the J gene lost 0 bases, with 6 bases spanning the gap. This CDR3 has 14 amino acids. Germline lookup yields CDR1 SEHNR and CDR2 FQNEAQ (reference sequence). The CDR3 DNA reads TGTGCCAGCAGCTGGGAATCGAACACCGGGGAGCTGTTTTTT. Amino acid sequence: CASSWESNTGELFF. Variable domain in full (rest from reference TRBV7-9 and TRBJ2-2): DTGVSQNPRHKITKRGQNVTFRCDPISEHNRLYWYRQTLGQGPEFLTYFQNEAQLEKSRLLSDRFSAERPKGSFSTLEIQRTEQGDSAMYLCASSWESNTGELFFGEGSRLTVL.

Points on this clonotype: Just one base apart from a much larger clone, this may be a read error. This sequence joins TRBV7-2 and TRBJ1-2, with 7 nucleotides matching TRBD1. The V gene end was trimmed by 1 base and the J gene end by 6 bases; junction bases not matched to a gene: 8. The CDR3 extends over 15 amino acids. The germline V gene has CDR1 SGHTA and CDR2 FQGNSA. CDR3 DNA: TGTGCCAGCAGCTTAGGTGGGACAGACAACCATGGCTACACCTTC. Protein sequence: CASSLGGTDNHGYTF.

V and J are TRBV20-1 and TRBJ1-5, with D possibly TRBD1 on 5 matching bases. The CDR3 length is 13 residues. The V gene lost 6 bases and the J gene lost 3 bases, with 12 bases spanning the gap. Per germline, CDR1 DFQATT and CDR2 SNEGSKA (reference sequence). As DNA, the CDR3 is TGCAGTGCCCGGGACCGAGACAATCAGCCCCAGCATTTT. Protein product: CSARDRDNQPQHF.

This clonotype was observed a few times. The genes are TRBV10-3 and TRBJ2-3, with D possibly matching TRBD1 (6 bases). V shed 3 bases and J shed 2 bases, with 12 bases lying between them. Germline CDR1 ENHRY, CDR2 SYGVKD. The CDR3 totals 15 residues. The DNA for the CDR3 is TGTGCCATCAGTGAAGGGCAGGGGCACACAGATACGCAGTATTTT. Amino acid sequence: CAISEGQGHTDTQYF.

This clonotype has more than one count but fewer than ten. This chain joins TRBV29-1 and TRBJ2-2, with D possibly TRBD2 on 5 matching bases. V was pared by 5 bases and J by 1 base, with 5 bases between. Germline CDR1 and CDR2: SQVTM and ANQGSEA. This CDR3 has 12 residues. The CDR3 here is CSVSGNTGELFF. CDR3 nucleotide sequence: TGCAGCGTTAGCGGGAACACCGGGGAGCTGTTTTTT.

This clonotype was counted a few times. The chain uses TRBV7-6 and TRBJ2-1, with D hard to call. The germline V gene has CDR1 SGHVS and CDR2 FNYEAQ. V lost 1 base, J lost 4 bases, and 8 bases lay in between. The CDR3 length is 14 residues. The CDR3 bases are TGTGCCAGCAGCTTAGATGTAGATTACAATGAGCAGTTCTTC. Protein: CASSLDVDYNEQFF.